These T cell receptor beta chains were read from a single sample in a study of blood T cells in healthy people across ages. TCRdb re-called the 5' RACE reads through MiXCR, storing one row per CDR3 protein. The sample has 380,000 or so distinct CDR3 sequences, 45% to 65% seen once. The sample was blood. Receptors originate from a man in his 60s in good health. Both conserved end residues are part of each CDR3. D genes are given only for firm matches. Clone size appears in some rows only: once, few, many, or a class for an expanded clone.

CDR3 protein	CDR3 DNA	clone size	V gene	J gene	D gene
CASREQSYNEQFF	TGTGCCAGCAGAGAGCAGTCCTACAATGAGCAGTTCTTC	.	TRBV12-3/TRBV12-4	TRBJ2-1	.
CASSGTNEQYF	TGCGCCAGCAGCGGGACTAACGAGCAGTACTTC	many	TRBV5-1	TRBJ2-7	TRBD2
CASSPGTVPYEQYF	TGTGCCAGCAGCCCGGGGACCGTCCCCTACGAGCAGTACTTC	.	TRBV7-9	TRBJ2-7	.
CASSSHREDTEAFF	TGTGCCAGCAGCTCCCACCGGGAGGACACTGAAGCTTTCTTT	.	TRBV7-9	TRBJ1-1	.
CSAATGGTQYF	TGCAGTGCTGCGACAGGGGGTACGCAGTATTTT	once	TRBV20-1	TRBJ2-3	TRBD1
CAWSVSQETQYF	TGTGCCTGGAGTGTGTCTCAAGAGACCCAGTACTTC	few	TRBV30	TRBJ2-5	.
CASSAPIRGAQEETQYF	TGTGCCAGCAGCGCACCTATACGGGGAGCCCAGGAAGAGACCCAGTACTTC	.	TRBV9	TRBJ2-5	.
CSAPGVGAPLSEQFF	TGCAGTGCCCCAGGGGTCGGGGCCCCTTTGAGTGAGCAGTTCTTC	.	TRBV20-1	TRBJ2-1	.
CASSRTGYQETQHF	TGTGCCAGCAGCCGGACAGGGTACCAAGAGACCCAGCATTTT	few	TRBV6-5	TRBJ1-5	TRBD1
CASSYPGPQETQYF	TGTGCCAGCAGTTATCCGGGTCCCCAAGAGACCCAGTACTTC	.	TRBV6-6	TRBJ2-5	.
CAISGDNEQFF	TGTGCCATCAGCGGAGACAATGAGCAGTTCTTC	.	TRBV10-3	TRBJ2-1	.
CASRDPSGGYEQFF	TGTGCCAGCAGAGACCCTAGCGGGGGCTATGAGCAGTTCTTC	few	TRBV11-2	TRBJ2-1	TRBD2
CSVSPGGNYGYTF	TGCAGCGTTTCTCCGGGCGGGAACTATGGCTACACCTTC	.	TRBV29-1	TRBJ1-2	.
CASTLNPGLAVGEQFF	TGTGCCAGCACCTTGAACCCGGGACTAGCGGTGGGAGAGCAGTTCTTC	.	TRBV28	TRBJ2-1	TRBD2
CASSLGGYQPQHF	TGTGCCAGCAGCCTGGGGGGATATCAGCCCCAGCATTTT	.	TRBV3-1	TRBJ1-5	.
CASSQDWRLAGASNTDTQYF	TGTGCCAGCAGCCAAGATTGGAGGCTAGCGGGGGCCTCTAACACAGATACGCAGTATTTT	once	TRBV4-2	TRBJ2-3	TRBD2
CASLSLTYTNYGYTF	TGTGCCAGCCTTTCGTTGACATATACTAACTATGGCTACACCTTC	many	TRBV27	TRBJ1-2	.
CASSLVSGSSYNEQFF	TGCGCCAGCAGCTTGGTTAGCGGGAGCTCCTACAATGAGCAGTTCTTC	.	TRBV5-1	TRBJ2-1	TRBD2
CASSLRNSGRGRETQYF	TGTGCCAGCAGTCTGAGGAATAGCGGGAGAGGCCGAGAGACCCAGTACTTC	.	TRBV7-9	TRBJ2-5	TRBD2
CASSLRDGSCQETQYF	TGTGCCAGCAGCCTCCGGGACGGATCGTGCCAAGAGACCCAGTACTTC	few	TRBV21-1	TRBJ2-5	.
CSVESGRSTQYF	TGCAGCGTTGAATCCGGGAGAAGTACGCAGTATTTT	.	TRBV29-1	TRBJ2-3	.
CSARAHRGGGRNEQFF	TGCAGTGCTAGAGCCCATCGAGGGGGCGGCCGCAATGAGCAGTTCTTC	.	TRBV20-1	TRBJ2-1	TRBD1
CASTRQGATDTQYF	TGTGCCAGCACCAGACAGGGGGCTACAGATACGCAGTATTTT	many	TRBV2	TRBJ2-3	TRBD1
CASSVVASGYNEQFF	TGTGCCAGCAGCGTAGTGGCTAGCGGGTACAATGAGCAGTTCTTC	.	TRBV9	TRBJ2-1	TRBD2
CSAIPRVEQYF	TGCAGTGCTATCCCCAGGGTCGAGCAGTACTTC	once	TRBV20-1	TRBJ2-7	.
CASTPEREKEDEQFF	TGTGCCAGCACCCCGGAGAGGGAGAAGGAGGATGAGCAGTTCTTC	once	TRBV11-1	TRBJ2-1	.
CASSLRRLAGGTNNEQFF	TGTGCCAGCAGCCTAAGGCGGCTAGCGGGGGGAACGAACAATGAGCAGTTCTTC	.	TRBV11-2	TRBJ2-1	TRBD2
CASSLARSDTQYF	TGTGCCAGCAGTTTAGCAAGGTCAGATACGCAGTATTTT	few	TRBV27	TRBJ2-3	.
CASSPPSPQNEQYF	TGTGCCAGCAGTCCACCCAGTCCACAAAACGAGCAGTACTTC	.	TRBV28	TRBJ2-7	.
CASNLRGGQGVKEDTQYF	TGTGCCAGCAACCTTAGAGGGGGACAGGGGGTTAAAGAGGATACGCAGTATTTT	once	TRBV12-3/TRBV12-4	TRBJ2-3	TRBD1
CASSLLRSHEQYF	TGTGCCAGCAGCTTGCTGCGGTCCCACGAGCAGTACTTC	.	TRBV4-2	TRBJ2-7	.
CSASWGTYEQYF	TGCAGTGCTAGTTGGGGCACCTACGAGCAGTACTTC	.	TRBV20-1	TRBJ2-7	.
CAGMMNTEAFF	TGTGCCGGGATGATGAACACTGAAGCTTTCTTT	.	TRBV30	TRBJ1-1	.
CASSLGQFFNDGTF	TGTGCCAGCAGCTTGGGACAATTCTTCAACGACGGCACCTTC	.	TRBV7-9	TRBJ1-2	.
CASSLKGLAGGGQETQYF	TGTGCCAGCAGCCTAAAGGGACTAGCGGGAGGAGGGCAAGAGACCCAGTACTTC	once	TRBV9	TRBJ2-5	TRBD2
CSATQGSDGYTF	TGCAGTGCTACGCAGGGTTCCGATGGCTACACCTTC	.	TRBV20-1	TRBJ1-2	.
CASSLDGRQSQPQHF	TGTGCCAGCAGTCTGGACGGCCGTCAATCCCAGCCCCAGCATTTT	once	TRBV2	TRBJ1-5	.
CATSDLGGASNYGYTF	TGTGCCACCAGTGATTTAGGGGGGGCATCCAACTATGGCTACACCTTC	.	TRBV24-1	TRBJ1-2	.
CASSVATGTAEAFF	TGTGCCAGCAGCGTAGCGACAGGGACCGCTGAAGCTTTCTTT	few	TRBV9	TRBJ1-1	TRBD1
CASSLRYRSYEQYF	TGTGCCAGCAGCCTCCGGTACCGATCCTACGAGCAGTACTTC	many	TRBV5-6	TRBJ2-7	.
CASSRDGEGETQYF	TGCGCCAGCAGCCGCGACGGGGAGGGAGAGACCCAGTACTTC	once	TRBV5-1	TRBJ2-5	TRBD2
CSDLRTGVNYGYTF	TGCAGCGACCTACGGACAGGGGTTAACTATGGCTACACCTTC	.	TRBV29-1	TRBJ1-2	TRBD1
CASSPHGGGFTDTQYF	TGCGCCAGCAGCCCCCACGGGGGCGGGTTCACAGATACGCAGTATTTT	.	TRBV5-1	TRBJ2-3	.
CASSRAGGPTDTQYF	TGTGCCAGCAGCCGAGCGGGAGGGCCCACAGATACGCAGTATTTT	once	TRBV12-3/TRBV12-4	TRBJ2-3	TRBD2
CASSLRGLLQETQYF	TGTGCCAGCAGCTTAAGGGGACTCCTTCAAGAGACCCAGTACTTC	.	TRBV7-2	TRBJ2-5	.
CASSLASGRNNEQFF	TGCGCCAGCAGCTTGGCTAGCGGGAGGAACAATGAGCAGTTCTTC	.	TRBV5-1	TRBJ2-1	TRBD2
CSARPPSITDTQYF	TGCAGTGCTAGACCACCTAGTATTACAGATACGCAGTATTTT	.	TRBV20-1	TRBJ2-3	.
CASSYLQGAGQPQHF	TGTGCCAGCAGTTACCTACAGGGGGCCGGTCAGCCCCAGCATTTT	.	TRBV6-2/TRBV6-3	TRBJ1-5	TRBD1
CASSLEGRGEAFF	TGTGCCAGCAGCTTGGAAGGTCGGGGTGAAGCTTTCTTT	.	TRBV5-6	TRBJ1-1	.
CASNTNDYNEQFF	TGTGCCAGCAACACTAACGACTACAATGAGCAGTTCTTC	.	TRBV13	TRBJ2-1	.
CASSYLGGTYEQYF	TGTGCCAGCAGTTACTTGGGCGGCACCTACGAGCAGTACTTC	few	TRBV6-5	TRBJ2-7	.
CSARGEGSTDTQYF	TGCAGTGCTAGGGGTGAGGGTAGCACAGATACGCAGTATTTT	.	TRBV20-1	TRBJ2-3	.
CASSYSPDRKVHEQYF	TGTGCCAGCAGTTACTCCCCCGACAGGAAAGTCCACGAGCAGTACTTC	.	TRBV6-5	TRBJ2-7	.
CAIPEGFEQFF	TGTGCCATTCCGGAAGGCTTTGAGCAGTTCTTC	few	TRBV7-9	TRBJ2-1	.
CASSPGQGTAVSNQPQHF	TGTGCCAGCTCACCCGGACAGGGAACGGCGGTCAGCAATCAGCCCCAGCATTTT	.	TRBV18	TRBJ1-5	TRBD1
CASSVRQGAHEQYF	TGTGCCAGCAGTGTAAGACAGGGGGCCCACGAGCAGTACTTC	few	TRBV28	TRBJ2-7	TRBD1
CSARGLAGDEETQYF	TGCAGTGCTAGAGGACTAGCGGGGGATGAAGAGACCCAGTACTTC	few	TRBV20-1	TRBJ2-5	TRBD2
CASSSGLANEQFF	TGTGCCAGCAGCTCTGGACTGGCCAATGAGCAGTTCTTC	few	TRBV7-9	TRBJ2-1	.
CASSLALAGAETQYF	TGCGCCAGCAGCTTGGCGCTAGCGGGGGCGGAGACCCAGTACTTC	.	TRBV5-1	TRBJ2-5	TRBD2
CASSTSASTQYF	TGTGCCAGCAGTACTAGCGCAAGCACGCAGTATTTT	few	TRBV27	TRBJ2-3	TRBD2